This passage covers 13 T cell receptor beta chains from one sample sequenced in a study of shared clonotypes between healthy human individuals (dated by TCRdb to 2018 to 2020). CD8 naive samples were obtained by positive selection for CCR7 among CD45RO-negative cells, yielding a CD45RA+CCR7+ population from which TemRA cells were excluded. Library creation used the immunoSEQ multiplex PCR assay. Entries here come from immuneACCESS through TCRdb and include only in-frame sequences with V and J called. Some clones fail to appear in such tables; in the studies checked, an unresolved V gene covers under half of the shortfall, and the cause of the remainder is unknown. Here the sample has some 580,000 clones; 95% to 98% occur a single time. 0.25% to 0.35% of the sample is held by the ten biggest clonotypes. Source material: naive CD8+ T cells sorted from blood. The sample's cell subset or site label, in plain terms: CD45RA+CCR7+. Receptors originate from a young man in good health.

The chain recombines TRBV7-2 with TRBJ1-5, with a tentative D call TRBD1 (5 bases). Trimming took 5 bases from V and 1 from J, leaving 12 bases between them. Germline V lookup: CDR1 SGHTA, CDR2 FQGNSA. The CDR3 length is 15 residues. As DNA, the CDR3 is TGTGCCAGCAGCCGGGAGTGGGGGAGCAATCAGCCCCAGCATTTT. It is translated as CASSREWGSNQPQHF.

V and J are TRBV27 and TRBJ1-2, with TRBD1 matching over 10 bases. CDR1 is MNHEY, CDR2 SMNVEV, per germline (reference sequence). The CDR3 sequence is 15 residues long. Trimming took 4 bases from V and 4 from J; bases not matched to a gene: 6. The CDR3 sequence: CASSSRTGGSYGYTF. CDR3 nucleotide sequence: TGTGCCAGCAGTTCACGGACAGGGGGTTCCTATGGCTACACCTTC.

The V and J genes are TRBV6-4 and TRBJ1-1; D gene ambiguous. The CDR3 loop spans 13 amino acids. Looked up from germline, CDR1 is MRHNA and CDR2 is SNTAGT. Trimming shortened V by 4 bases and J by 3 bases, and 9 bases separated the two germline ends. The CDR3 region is CASSAPRDTEAFF. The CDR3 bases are TGTGCCAGCAGTGCACCCCGGGACACTGAAGCTTTCTTT.

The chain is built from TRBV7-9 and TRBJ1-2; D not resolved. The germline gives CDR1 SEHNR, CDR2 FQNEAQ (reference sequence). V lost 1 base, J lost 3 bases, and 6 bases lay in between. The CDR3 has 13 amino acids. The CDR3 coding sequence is TGTGCCAGCAGCTTAGGAAGCCACTATGGCTACACCTTC. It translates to CASSLGSHYGYTF.

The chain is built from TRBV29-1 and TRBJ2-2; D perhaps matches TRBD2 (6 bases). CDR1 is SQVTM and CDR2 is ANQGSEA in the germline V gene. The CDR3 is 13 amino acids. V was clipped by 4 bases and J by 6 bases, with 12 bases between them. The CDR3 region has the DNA TGCAGCGTTGGGTTGGGACTGGCCGGGGAGCTGTTTTTT. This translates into CSVGLGLAGELFF.

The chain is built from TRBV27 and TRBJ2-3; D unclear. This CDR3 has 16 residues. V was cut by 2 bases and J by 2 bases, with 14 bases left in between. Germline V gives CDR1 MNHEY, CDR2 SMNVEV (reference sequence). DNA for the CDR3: TGTGCCAGCAGTTTAGGAGCCACCCCAACCACAGATACGCAGTATTTT. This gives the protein CASSLGATPTTDTQYF.

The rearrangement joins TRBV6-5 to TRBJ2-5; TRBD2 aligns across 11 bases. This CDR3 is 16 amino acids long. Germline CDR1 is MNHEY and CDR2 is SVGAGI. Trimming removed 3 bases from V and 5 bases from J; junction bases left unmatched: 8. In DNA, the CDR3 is TGTGCCAGCAGTTATACTAGCGGGGGCACGGGCGAGACCCAGTACTTC. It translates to CASSYTSGGTGETQYF.

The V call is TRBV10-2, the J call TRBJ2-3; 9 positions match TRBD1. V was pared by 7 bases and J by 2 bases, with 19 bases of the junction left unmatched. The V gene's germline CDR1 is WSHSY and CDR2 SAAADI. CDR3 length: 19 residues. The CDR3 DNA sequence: TGCGCCAGCACCAATGGGGGGGACAGGGACTCAACCATCACAGATACGCAGTATTTT. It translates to CASTNGGDRDSTITDTQYF.

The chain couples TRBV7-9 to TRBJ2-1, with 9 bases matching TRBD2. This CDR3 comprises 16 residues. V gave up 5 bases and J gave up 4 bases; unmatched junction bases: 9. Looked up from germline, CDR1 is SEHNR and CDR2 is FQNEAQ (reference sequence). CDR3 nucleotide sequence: TGTGCCAGCAGCCCAAAATGGACTAGCGAATACAATGAGCAGTTCTTC. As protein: CASSPKWTSEYNEQFF.

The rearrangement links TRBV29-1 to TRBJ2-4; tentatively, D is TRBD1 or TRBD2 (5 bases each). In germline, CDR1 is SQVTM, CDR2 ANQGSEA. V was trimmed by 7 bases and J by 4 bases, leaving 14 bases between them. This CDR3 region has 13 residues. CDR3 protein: CSEPGRLKNIQYF. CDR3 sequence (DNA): TGCAGCGAACCGGGACGGCTAAAAAACATTCAGTACTTC.

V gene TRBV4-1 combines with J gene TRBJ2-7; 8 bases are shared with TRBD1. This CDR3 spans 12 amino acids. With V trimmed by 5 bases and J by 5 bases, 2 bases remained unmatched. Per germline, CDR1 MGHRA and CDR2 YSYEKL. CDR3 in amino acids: CASSSDRDEQYF. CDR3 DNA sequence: TGCGCCAGCAGCTCGGACAGGGACGAGCAGTACTTC.

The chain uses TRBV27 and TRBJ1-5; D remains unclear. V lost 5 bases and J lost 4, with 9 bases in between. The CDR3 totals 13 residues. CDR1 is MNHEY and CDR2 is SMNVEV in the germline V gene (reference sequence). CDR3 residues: CASSVRLNQPQHF. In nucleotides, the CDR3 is TGTGCCAGCAGTGTCAGGTTAAATCAGCCCCAGCATTTT.

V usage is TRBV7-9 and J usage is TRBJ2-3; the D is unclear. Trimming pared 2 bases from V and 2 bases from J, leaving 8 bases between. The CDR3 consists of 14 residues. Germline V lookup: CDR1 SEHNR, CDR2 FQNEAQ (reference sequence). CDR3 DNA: TGTGCCAGCAGCTTATTATCAGCCACAGATACGCAGTATTTT. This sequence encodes CASSLLSATDTQYF. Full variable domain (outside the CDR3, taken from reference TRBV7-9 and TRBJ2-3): DTGVSQNPRHKITKRGQNVTFRCDPISEHNRLYWYRQTLGQGPEFLTYFQNEAQLEKSRLLSDRFSAERPKGSFSTLEIQRTEQGDSAMYLCASSLLSATDTQYFGPGTRLTVL.